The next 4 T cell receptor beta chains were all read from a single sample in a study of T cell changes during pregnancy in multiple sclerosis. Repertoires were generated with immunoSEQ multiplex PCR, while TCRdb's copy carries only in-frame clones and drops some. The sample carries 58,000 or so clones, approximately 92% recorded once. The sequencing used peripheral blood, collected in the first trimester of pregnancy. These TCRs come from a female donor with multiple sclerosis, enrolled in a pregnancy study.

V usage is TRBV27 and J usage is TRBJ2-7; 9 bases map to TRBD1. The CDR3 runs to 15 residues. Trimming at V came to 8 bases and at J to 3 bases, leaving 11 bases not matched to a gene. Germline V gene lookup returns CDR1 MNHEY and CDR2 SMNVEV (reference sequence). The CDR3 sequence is CASARAGGQGYEQYF. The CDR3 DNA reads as TGTGCCAGCGCCCGGGCCGGGGGACAGGGCTACGAGCAGTACTTC.

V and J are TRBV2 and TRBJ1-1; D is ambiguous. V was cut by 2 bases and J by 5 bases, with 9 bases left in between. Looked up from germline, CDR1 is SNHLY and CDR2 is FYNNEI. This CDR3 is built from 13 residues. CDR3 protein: CASSEPPLTEAFF. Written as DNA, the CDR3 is TGTGCCAGCAGTGAACCCCCACTAACTGAAGCTTTCTTT. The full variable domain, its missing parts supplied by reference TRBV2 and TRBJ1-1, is EPEVTQTPSHQVTQMGQEVILRCVPISNHLYFYWYRQILGQKVEFLVSFYNNEISEKSEIFDDQFSVERPDGSNFTLKIRSTKLEDSAMYFCASSEPPLTEAFFGQGTRLTVV.

CDR3 sequence: CASSLAVVAGGLVYEQYF. For the CDR3, the DNA is TGTGCCAGCAGCTTAGCGGTAGTGGCAGGGGGTTTAGTGTACGAGCAGTACTTC. The gene calls are TRBV7-8 and TRBJ2-7, with 7 bases identical to TRBD1. The V and J ends lost 0 bases and 4 bases, in that order; junction bases with no gene match: 15. This CDR3 contains 18 residues. The germline gives CDR1 SGHVS, CDR2 FQNEAQ. The variable domain in full, completed from reference TRBV7-8 and TRBJ2-7, reads GAGVSQSPRYKVAKRGQDVALRCDPISGHVSLFWYQQALGQGPEFLTYFQNEAQLDKSGLPSDRFFAERPEGSVSTLKIQRTQQEDSAVYLCASSLAVVAGGLVYEQYFGPGTRLTVT.

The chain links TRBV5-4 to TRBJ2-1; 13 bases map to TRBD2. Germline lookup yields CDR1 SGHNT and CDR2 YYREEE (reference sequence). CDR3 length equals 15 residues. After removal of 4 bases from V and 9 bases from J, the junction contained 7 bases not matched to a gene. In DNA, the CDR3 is TGTGCCAGCAGCGTAAGCGGGACTAGCGGGATTGAGCAGTTCTTC. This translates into CASSVSGTSGIEQFF.